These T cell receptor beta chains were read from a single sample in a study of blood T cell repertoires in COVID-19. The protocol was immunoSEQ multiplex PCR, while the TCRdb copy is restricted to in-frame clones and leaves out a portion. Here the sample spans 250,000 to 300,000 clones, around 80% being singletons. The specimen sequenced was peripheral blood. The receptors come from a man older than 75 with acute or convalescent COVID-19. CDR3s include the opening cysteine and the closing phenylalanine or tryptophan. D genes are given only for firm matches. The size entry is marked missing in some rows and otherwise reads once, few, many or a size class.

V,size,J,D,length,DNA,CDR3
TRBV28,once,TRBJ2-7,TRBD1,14,TGTGCCAGCGGTGAGGGGGCGCGGCAGGACGAGCAGTACTTC,CASGEGARQDEQYF
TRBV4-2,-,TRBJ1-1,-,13,TGTGCCAGCAGCCGAGACCGGGACTCAGAAGCTTTCTTT,CASSRDRDSEAFF
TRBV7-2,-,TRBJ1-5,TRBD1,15,TGTGCCAGCAGCCCCGTTGGACAGGGCGTCCAGCCCCAGCATTTT,CASSPVGQGVQPQHF
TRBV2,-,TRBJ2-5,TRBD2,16,TGTGCCAGCAGTGCACTAGCGGGGGGGCCCGGGGAGACCCAGTACTTC,CASSALAGGPGETQYF
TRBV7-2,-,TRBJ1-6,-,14,TGTGCCAGCAGCTTAGATGCGAGGAATTCACCCCTCCACTTT,CASSLDARNSPLHF
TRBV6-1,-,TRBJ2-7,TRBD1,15,TGTGCCAGCAGTGAACTGAGGGGACAGAGTCCCGAGCAGTACTTC,CASSELRGQSPEQYF
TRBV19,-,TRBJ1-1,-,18,TGTGCCAGTAGTAGACACCGGAGTCCTAGCGGAGTGAACACTGAAGCTTTCTTT,CASSRHRSPSGVNTEAFF
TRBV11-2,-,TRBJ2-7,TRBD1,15,TGTGCCAGCAGCTTGCGGGACAGGACTTTCTACGAGCAGTACTTC,CASSLRDRTFYEQYF
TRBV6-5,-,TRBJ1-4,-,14,TGTGCCAGCAGTCAGGGGTTCGGCACTGAAAAACTGTTTTTT,CASSQGFGTEKLFF
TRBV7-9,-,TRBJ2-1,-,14,TGTGCCAGCAGGACAGCTTCCGAATACAATGAGCAGTTCTTC,CASRTASEYNEQFF
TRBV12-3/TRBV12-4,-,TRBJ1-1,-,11,TGTGCCAGCAGTCGTTCGACTGAAGCTTTCTTT,CASSRSTEAFF
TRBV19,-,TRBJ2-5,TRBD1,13,TGTGCCAGTGGCGACAGGGCGGGAGAGACCCAGTACTTC,CASGDRAGETQYF
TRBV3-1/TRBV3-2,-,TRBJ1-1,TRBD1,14,TGTGCCAGCAGCCAAGCGGGCAGGGGGACTGAAGCTTTCTTT,CASSQAGRGTEAFF
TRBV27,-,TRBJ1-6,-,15,TGTGCCAGCAGTTTAGTTGGCCAGGGGAGGGCACCCCTCCACTTT,CASSLVGQGRAPLHF
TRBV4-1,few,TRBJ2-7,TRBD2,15,TGCGCCAGCAGCCCTCCCCTAGCGGGATTTTACGAGCAGTACTTC,CASSPPLAGFYEQYF
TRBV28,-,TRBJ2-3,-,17,TGTGCCAGCAGTTTCCCGAGGGTTGGGTTATACACAGATACGCAGTATTTT,CASSFPRVGLYTDTQYF
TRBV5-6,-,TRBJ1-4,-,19,TGTGCCAGCAGACTGTGGGTTGAACCAGGGCCTTCCACTAATGAAAAACTGTTTTTT,CASRLWVEPGPSTNEKLFF
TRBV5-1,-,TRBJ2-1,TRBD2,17,TGCGCCAGCAGCTACGAGGGACTAGCGGGAGGCTACAATGAGCAGTTCTTC,CASSYEGLAGGYNEQFF
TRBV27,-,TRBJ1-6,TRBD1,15,TGTGCCAGCAGTTTGGGGACAGGGGTTAATTCACCCCTCCACTTT,CASSLGTGVNSPLHF
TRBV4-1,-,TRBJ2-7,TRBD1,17,TGCGCCAGCAGCCAAGTCACAAACCAGGACAGGGGATCCGAGCAGTACTTC,CASSQVTNQDRGSEQYF
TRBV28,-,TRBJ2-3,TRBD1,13,TGTGCCACAGGGGGTGGGGACACAGATACGCAGTATTTT,CATGGGDTDTQYF
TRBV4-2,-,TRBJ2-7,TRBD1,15,TGTGCCAGCAGCCAAGTCTCGGGACAGGGTTACGAGCAGTACTTC,CASSQVSGQGYEQYF
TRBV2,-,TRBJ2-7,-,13,TGTGCCAGCAGAAAACCCGGGAACTACGAGCAGTACTTC,CASRKPGNYEQYF
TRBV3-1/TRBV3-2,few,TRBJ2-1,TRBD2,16,TGTGCCAGCAGCCGTAGCGGGTCGTTGGGGTTCAATGAGCAGTTCTTC,CASSRSGSLGFNEQFF
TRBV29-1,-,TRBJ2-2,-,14,TGCAGCGTGGCAGGGCAGACCAACACCGGGGAGCTGTTTTTT,CSVAGQTNTGELFF
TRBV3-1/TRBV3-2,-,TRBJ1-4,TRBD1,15,TGTGCCAGCAGCCAAGCAGCAGGGGGCTCTGAAAAACTGTTTTTT,CASSQAAGGSEKLFF
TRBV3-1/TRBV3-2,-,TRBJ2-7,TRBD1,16,TGTGCCAGCAGCCAATCTTGGGGACAGGGGTCCTACGAGCAGTACTTC,CASSQSWGQGSYEQYF
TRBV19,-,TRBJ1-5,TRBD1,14,TGTGCCAGTCGGACAGGGACTAGCAATCAGCCCCAGCATTTT,CASRTGTSNQPQHF
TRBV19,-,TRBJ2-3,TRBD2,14,TGTGCCAGTAGTAACAGCGGGGGGCTGGATACGCAGTATTTT,CASSNSGGLDTQYF
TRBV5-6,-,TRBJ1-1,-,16,TGTGCCAGCAGCTTTGCCCCCCGGGACTCTTACACTGAAGCTTTCTTT,CASSFAPRDSYTEAFF
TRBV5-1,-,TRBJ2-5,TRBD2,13,TGCGCCAGCAGCACGGGGGGTTCAGAGACCCAGTACTTC,CASSTGGSETQYF
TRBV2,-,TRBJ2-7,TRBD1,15,TGTGCCAGCAGTGAAGAGGTCATACAGGGGGGCGAGCAGTACTTC,CASSEEVIQGGEQYF
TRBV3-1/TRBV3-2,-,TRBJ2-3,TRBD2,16,TGTGCCAGCAGCCGACAGCGGGGGGGGTCCACAGATACGCAGTATTTT,CASSRQRGGSTDTQYF
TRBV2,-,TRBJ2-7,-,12,TGTGCCAGCAGTGGACCGGGGGACGAGCAGTACTTC,CASSGPGDEQYF
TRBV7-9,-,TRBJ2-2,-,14,TGTGCCAGCAGCTTAAGACTTACCCCCGGGGAGCTGTTTTTT,CASSLRLTPGELFF
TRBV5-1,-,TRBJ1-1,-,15,TGCGCCAGCAGCTTGATGGCAGGAAGCAACACTGAAGCTTTCTTT,CASSLMAGSNTEAFF
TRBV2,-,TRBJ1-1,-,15,TGTGCCAGCAGTTTAAACTGGGCCAGGGGCACTGAAGCTTTCTTT,CASSLNWARGTEAFF
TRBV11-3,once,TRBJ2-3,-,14,TGTGCCAGCAGCGCCGCCGGGGGCACAGATACGCAGTATTTT,CASSAAGGTDTQYF
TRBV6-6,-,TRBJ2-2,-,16,TGTGCCAGCAGTGCCGTGGGGTCAGGGCCGACCGGGGAGCTGTTTTTT,CASSAVGSGPTGELFF
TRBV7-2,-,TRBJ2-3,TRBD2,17,TGTGCCAGCAGCTTAACAAGCGGGGGTTCGGGAACAGATACGCAGTATTTT,CASSLTSGGSGTDTQYF
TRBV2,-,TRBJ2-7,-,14,TGTGCCAGCAGTGGTGGGACTCCATCCTACGAGCAGTACTTC,CASSGGTPSYEQYF
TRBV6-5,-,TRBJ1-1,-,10,TGTGCCAGCAGACGCTATGAAGCTTTCTTT,CASRRYEAFF
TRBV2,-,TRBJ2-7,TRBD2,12,TGTGCCAGCAGTGAGACTAGCGACGAGCAGTACTTC,CASSETSDEQYF